This passage covers 22 T cell receptor beta chains from one sample sequenced in a study of cytomegalovirus exposure and HLA in healthy donors (dated 2017 in TCRdb). To prepare the library, the immunoSEQ multiplex PCR assay was applied. TCRdb stores this immuneACCESS table with in-frame sequences only. Part of the clones is absent; in the studies checked, under half of the shortfall reflects unresolved V genes, and no reason is known for the rest. In this sample the table shows some 61,000 clones, 95% to 97% of which occur a single time. Around 1.5% of the sample is taken by the ten largest. Source material: PBMCs. The receptors derive from a woman aged 18-29 years in good health and CMV-seropositive.

The V call is TRBV15, the J call TRBJ1-1; tentatively, D is TRBD1 (6 bases). CDR1 is LNHNV, CDR2 YYDKDF, per germline (reference sequence). The CDR3 has 15 amino acids. The V end was cut by 0 bases, the J end by 1 base, with 9 bases between. CDR3 nucleotide sequence: TGTGCCACCAGCAGAGAACAGGGACCGAACACTGAAGCTTTCTTT. This codes for CATSREQGPNTEAFF.

V is TRBV5-4 and J is TRBJ2-2; 9 bases are a match to TRBD1. CDR3 length equals 16 residues. Germline V lookup: CDR1 SGHNT, CDR2 YYREEE (reference sequence). Losses at the gene ends were 3 bases for V and 4 bases for J; bases not matched to a gene: 7. The chain's CDR3 is CASSSRQGEATGELFF. For the CDR3, the DNA is TGTGCCAGCAGCTCCCGACAGGGGGAAGCCACCGGGGAGCTGTTTTTT.

The chain recombines TRBV30 with TRBJ1-3; D not resolved. V lost 2 bases and J lost 3, with 5 bases in between. The CDR3 has 12 amino acids. Germline V CDR1 and CDR2: GTSNPN, SVGIG (reference sequence). CDR3 bases: TGTGCCTGGAGTCGAGGTGGAAACACCATATATTTT. As protein: CAWSRGGNTIYF. Complete variable domain (other parts from reference TRBV30 and TRBJ1-3): SQTIHQWPATLVQPVGSPLSLECTVEGTSNPNLYWYRQAAGRGLQLLFYSVGIGQISSEVPQNLSASRPQDRQFILSSKKLLLSDSGFYLCAWSRGGNTIYFGEGSWLTVV.

This chain uses TRBV27 with TRBJ2-1, with 13 bases matching TRBD2. The J segment lost 8 bases and the V segment lost 6 bases, leaving 4 bases of the junction unmatched. CDR1 MNHEY and CDR2 SMNVEV come from the germline V gene (reference sequence). There are 14 residues in the CDR3. The chain's CDR3 is CASRVGLAGHEQFF. CDR3 bases: TGTGCCAGCAGGGTGGGACTAGCGGGACATGAGCAGTTCTTC.

The rearrangement links TRBV7-3 to TRBJ2-4; D perhaps matches TRBD2 (6 bases). Trimming took 3 bases from V and 5 from J, leaving 8 bases between them. The germline gives CDR1 SGHTA, CDR2 FQGTGA. This CDR3 spans 13 amino acids. CDR3 region: CASSLGGENIQYF. The CDR3 nucleotides are TGTGCCAGCAGCTTGGGCGGGGAAAACATTCAGTACTTC.

The chain carries TRBV28 and TRBJ1-2; 8 nucleotides agree with TRBD1. V shed 3 bases and J 2 bases; nucleotides not matched to a gene: 2. The length of the CDR3 is 14 residues. Per germline, CDR1 MDHEN and CDR2 SYDVKM. CDR3 residues: CASSFQGANYGYTF. CDR3 nucleotide sequence: TGTGCCAGCAGTTTTCAGGGGGCGAACTATGGCTACACCTTC.

This clone was detected once. The rearrangement uses TRBV7-9 and TRBJ2-3, with 11 positions matching TRBD2. CDR3 length: 16 residues. The germline CDR1 and CDR2 sequences are SEHNR and FQNEAQ (reference sequence). J lost 1 base, V lost 5 bases, and 5 bases had no gene match. Here the CDR3 reads CASSALAGGGTDTQYF. In nucleotides, the CDR3 is TGTGCCAGCAGCGCTCTAGCGGGAGGTGGCACAGATACGCAGTATTTT. The variable domain in full, completed from reference TRBV7-9 and TRBJ2-3, reads DTGVSQNPRHKITKRGQNVTFRCDPISEHNRLYWYRQTLGQGPEFLTYFQNEAQLEKSRLLSDRFSAERPKGSFSTLEIQRTEQGDSAMYLCASSALAGGGTDTQYFGPGTRLTVL.

About this clone itself: At the DNA level, this CDR3 is encoded by other sequences in the same sample as well. The chain has TRBV27 and TRBJ2-3; 10 nucleotides agree with TRBD2. From germline, CDR1 is MNHEY and CDR2 SMNVEV (reference sequence). The CDR3 totals 15 residues. The V gene end was trimmed by 5 bases and the J gene end by 0 bases; junction bases not matched to a gene: 2. The CDR3 DNA reads as TGTGCCAGCAGTCTGACTAGCGGGAGCACAGATACGCAGTATTTT. It yields the protein CASSLTSGSTDTQYF.

The rearrangement uses TRBV18 and TRBJ2-7; 9 bases line up with TRBD1. This CDR3 region has 14 residues. CDR1 and CDR2 (germline): KGHSH, LQKENI. V lost 3 bases and J lost 7; bases outside the gene matches: 7. The CDR3 sequence: CASSPDRGSSEQYF. The CDR3 DNA is TGTGCCAGCTCACCGGACAGGGGATCTAGTGAGCAGTACTTC.

The chain combines TRBV9 with TRBJ2-3; D is unclear. The CDR3 runs to 14 residues. Trimming removed 3 bases from V and 0 bases from J, with 8 bases in between. From germline, CDR1 is SGDLS and CDR2 YYNGEE. The CDR3 DNA follows: TGTGCCAGCAGCGCGCTAGGTAGCACAGATACGCAGTATTTT. Amino acids: CASSALGSTDTQYF.

The chain has TRBV28 and TRBJ1-1; possibly TRBD1 for D (5 bases). Germline V gene sequence: CDR1 MDHEN, CDR2 SYDVKM. Trimming cost V 6 bases and J 0 bases, with 23 bases left between them. The CDR3 spans 18 residues. In DNA form, the CDR3 reads TGTGCCAGCAGGAGCGGGCATACGAGGGGCGCTATGAACACTGAAGCTTTCTTT. This codes for CASRSGHTRGAMNTEAFF.

The chain uses TRBV13 and TRBJ2-2, with 13 bases fitting TRBD2. The CDR3 consists of 18 residues. Germline V gene data show CDR1 as PRHDT and CDR2 as FYEKMQ (reference sequence). V shed 5 bases and J 3 bases; nucleotides not matched to a gene: 9. The DNA for the CDR3 is TGTGCCAGCAGCCTGGGACTAGCGGGAAAGGTGGACACCGGGGAGCTGTTTTTT. Protein product: CASSLGLAGKVDTGELFF.

This chain links TRBV7-3 with TRBJ2-2, with 7 bases identical to TRBD2. The CDR3 covers 16 residues. Trimming cost V 1 base and J 4 bases; bases outside gene matches: 6. CDR1 and CDR2 (germline): SGHTA, FQGTGA. Here the CDR3 reads CASSLRGRAPTGELFF. The CDR3 nucleotides read TGTGCCAGCAGCTTAAGGGGGAGGGCCCCCACCGGGGAGCTGTTTTTT.

The chain combines TRBV28 with TRBJ2-2; 9 bases match TRBD2. Germline V gene sequence: CDR1 MDHEN, CDR2 SYDVKM. The CDR3 is made up of 16 amino acids. Losses at the gene ends were 2 bases for V and 4 bases for J; bases not matched to a gene: 5. The CDR3: CASSLAGGPGTGELFF. The CDR3 DNA sequence: TGTGCCAGCAGTTTAGCGGGAGGGCCGGGCACCGGGGAGCTGTTTTTT. Combining the CDR3 with reference TRBV28 and TRBJ2-2 gives the whole variable domain DVKVTQSSRYLVKRTGEKVFLECVQDMDHENMFWYRQDPGLGLRLIYFSYDVKMKEKGDIPEGYSVSREKKERFSLILESASTNQTSMYLCASSLAGGPGTGELFFGEGSRLTVL.

The chain carries TRBV28 and TRBJ2-1; no firm D call. V was trimmed by 5 bases and J by 9 bases, leaving 14 bases between them. Germline V gene sequence: CDR1 MDHEN, CDR2 SYDVKM. The CDR3 runs to 13 residues. The CDR3 DNA reads as TGTGCCAGCAGTCCCCAGGCCCTCGGTGAGCAGTTCTTC. It translates to CASSPQALGEQFF.

Notes on this clone: A junction boundary mismatches the germline segment, possibly from a read error. V and J are TRBV7-7 and TRBJ1-1, with D hard to call. The CDR3 loop spans 15 amino acids. CDR1 is SSHAT and CDR2 is FNYEAQ in the germline V gene (reference sequence). The CDR3 DNA follows: TGTGCTAGCAGCCCCCCCGAGGCAGGAGGGACTGAAGCTTTCTTT. Its protein product is CASSPPEAGGTEAFF.

The chain combines TRBV6-6 with TRBJ1-5, with 8 nucleotides matching TRBD1. The V gene end was trimmed by 2 bases and the J gene end by 3 bases; junction bases not matched to a gene: 6. The length of the CDR3 is 16 residues. The germline V gene has CDR1 MNHNY and CDR2 SVGAGI (reference sequence). This chain's CDR3 is CASSYPTGQDNQPQHF. CDR3 DNA sequence: TGTGCCAGCAGTTACCCTACGGGACAGGACAATCAGCCCCAGCATTTT.

This clone was picked up a small number of times. The V and J genes are TRBV19 and TRBJ1-4, with 9 nucleotides matching TRBD1. Germline-derived CDR1 and CDR2 are LNHDA and SQIVND (reference sequence). CDR3 length: 14 amino acids. The V gene end was trimmed by 5 bases and the J gene end by 6 bases; junction bases not matched to a gene: 4. The CDR3 nucleotides are TGTGCCAGTAGTGACAGGGGGTTGGATGAAAAACTGTTTTTT. This translates into CASSDRGLDEKLFF.

J is TRBJ2-2 and V is TRBV28; D gene ambiguous. The V end lost 6 bases, the J end lost 8 bases, and 7 bases lay between the germline ends. Germline V gene data show CDR1 as MDHEN and CDR2 as SYDVKM. There are 11 residues in the CDR3. The chain's CDR3 is CASSSLGELFF. CDR3 coding DNA: TGTGCCAGCAGCTCCCTAGGGGAGCTGTTTTTT.

V is TRBV6-5 and J is TRBJ2-3; TRBD2 matches at 7 bases. The V segment lost 4 bases and the J segment 2 bases; nucleotides outside the gene matches: 6. The CDR3 length is 15 residues. Looked up from germline, CDR1 is MNHEY and CDR2 is SVGAGI. CDR3 sequence: CASSFREGYTDTQYF. The CDR3 DNA follows: TGTGCCAGCAGTTTTAGGGAGGGCTACACAGATACGCAGTATTTT.

The chain joins TRBV5-4 to TRBJ2-2, with 7 bases fitting TRBD2. The J segment lost 2 bases and the V segment lost 4 bases, leaving 8 bases of the junction unmatched. In germline, CDR1 is SGHNT, CDR2 YYREEE (reference sequence). The CDR3 loop spans 16 amino acids. The CDR3 bases are TGTGCCAGCAGCCGAGGCCTAGCGGTTAACACCGGGGAGCTGTTTTTT. Translated: CASSRGLAVNTGELFF.

The chain has TRBV11-2 and TRBJ2-7; TRBD2 aligns across 9 bases. The CDR3 spans 18 residues. With 2 bases clipped from V and 1 base from J, the junction kept 12 bases outside the gene matches. Germline V lookup: CDR1 SGHAT, CDR2 FQNNGV. The CDR3 sequence is CASSLWGRGAGGSYEQYF. CDR3 nucleotides: TGTGCCAGCAGCTTATGGGGTCGCGGGGCGGGAGGGTCCTACGAGCAGTACTTC.